The sequence of this TCR beta chain was determined in a study of T cells in Graves' hyperthyroidism and ophthalmopathy. Findings and caveats of the study: Blood also carried most thyroid clonotypes expanded above 0.001. A median 6.5 months before onset, the model predicted ophthalmopathy. In the analysis, a 13 V-J model separated ophthalmopathy from stable hyperthyroidism.

Using RNA transcripts as the source, TCR beta CDR3 regions were amplified. Researchers ran a first-round RT-PCR on the TCR CDR3 using the HTBI primer set. One entry per CDR3 protein results from TCRdb running MiXCR on the multiplex PCR reads. The table records hundreds of thousands of distinct CDR3 sequences, approximately 36% of them present only once. This CDR3 region has 15 residues. CDR1 is SGHTA and CDR2 is FQGNSA in the germline V gene. V dropped 5 bases and J dropped 1; count of bases not matched to a gene: 4. On this clonotype itself: Its antigen is currently unknown.

The receptor's source is a woman between 40 and 55 years old with Graves' hyperthyroidism. Sequenced input: blood. The chain employs TRBV7-2 and TRBJ1-2, with 10 bases that match TRBD1. The CDR3, as DNA: TGTGCCAGCAGCCCCCGGGACAGGGGTAACTATGGCTACACCTTC. It encodes CASSPRDRGNYGYTF. Filled out from reference TRBV7-2 and TRBJ1-2, the complete variable domain reads GAGVSQSPSNKVTEKGKDVELRCDPISGHTALYWYRQSLGQGLEFLIYFQGNSAPDKSGLPSDRFSAERTGGSVSTLTIQRTQQEDSAVYLCASSPRDRGNYGYTFGSGTRLTVV.